This T cell receptor (beta chain) is from a study of T-cell memory formation after mild COVID-19. Looking at the study overall: In these data, TCR clusters were largely donor specific. Study outcomes and limitations: Some SARS-CoV-2-responding clones were already detected in memory before infection.

This CDR3 comprises 14 residues. V shed 3 bases and J shed 4 bases, with 12 bases lying between them. CDR1 is MGHRA, CDR2 YSYEKL, per germline. It was 5'RACE with constant-segment primers that produced the TCR alpha and TCR beta cDNA libraries, which carried sample barcodes and UMIs. MiXCR, applied by TCRdb to the 5' RACE reads, yields one record per CDR3 protein. The data show more than 350,000 distinct CDR3 sequences, approximately 15% seen once. Note on this clonotype: No antigen is known for it.

The chain has TRBV4-1 and TRBJ1-2; unclear D gene. This TCR was recovered from a man between 18 and 35 years old who had mild COVID-19 (a few samples of this study predate the infection). Cell type and time point are not known. Material for sequencing was PBMCs or a T cell subset sorted from them (not recorded which). Written as DNA, the CDR3 is TGCGCCAGCAGCCAGGAGGGATCTTCCTATGGCTACACCTTC. Translated, it gives CASSQEGSSYGYTF.